This T cell receptor (beta chain) is from a study of CD8 T cells in ankylosing spondylitis. Study-level results: Disease-associated clones were reportedly significantly overrepresented in matched ankylosing spondylitis synovial fluid.

TCRdb redid the calling of the 5' RACE reads with MiXCR, one entry per CDR3 protein. The table lists about 350,000 distinct CDR3 sequences, roughly 20% of them singletons. This clonotype was picked up a small number of times. Its antigen remains unidentified. Germline CDR1 and CDR2: SQVTM and ANQGSEA. The CDR3 extends over 14 amino acids. V lost 3 bases and J lost 2; bases outside the gene matches: 7. The chain combines TRBV29-1 with TRBJ2-7; TRBD1 aligns across 7 bases. This TCR was sampled from a male donor with ankylosing spondylitis or in good health (not recorded which). Sequencing was carried out using blood, either unsorted or a sorted T cell fraction (not recorded which). The CDR3 DNA reads as TGCAGCGTTGAGAATAGGACAGGAACCTACGAGCAGTACTTC. This translates into CSVENRTGTYEQYF.